This T cell receptor (beta chain) comes out of a study of blood T cell repertoires in COVID-19. The overall study: The study drew acute and convalescent COVID-19 samples from the United States, Italy and Spain.

The CDR3 length is 14 residues. Trimming took 1 base from V and 7 from J, leaving 11 bases between them. The germline gives CDR1 LGHDT, CDR2 YNNKEL (reference sequence). Libraries were prepared by immunoSEQ multiplex PCR; TCRdb keeps only in-frame clonotypes and omits some of them. The sample includes more than 300,000 clones, around four fifths seen only once; the top ten take 0.95% to 1.5%. The source material was peripheral blood. The TCR was taken from a woman between 50 and 59 years old with acute or convalescent COVID-19. This chain uses TRBV3-1 (or the pseudogene TRBV3-2) with TRBJ1-5; D ambiguous. DNA for the CDR3: TGTGCCAGCAGCCAAGGCGGGTTCGAACAGCCCCAGCATTTT. Translation gives CASSQGGFEQPQHF.